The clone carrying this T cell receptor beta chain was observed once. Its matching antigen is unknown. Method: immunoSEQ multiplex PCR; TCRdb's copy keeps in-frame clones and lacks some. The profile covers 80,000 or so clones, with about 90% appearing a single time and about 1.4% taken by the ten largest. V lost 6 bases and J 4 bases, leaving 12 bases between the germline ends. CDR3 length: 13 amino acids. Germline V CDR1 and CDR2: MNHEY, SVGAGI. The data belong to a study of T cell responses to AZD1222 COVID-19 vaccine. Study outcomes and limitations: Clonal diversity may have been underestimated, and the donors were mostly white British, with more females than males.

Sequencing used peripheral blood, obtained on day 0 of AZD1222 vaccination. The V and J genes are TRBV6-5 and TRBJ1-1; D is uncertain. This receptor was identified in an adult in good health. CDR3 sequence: CASSPLALTEAFF. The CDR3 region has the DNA TGTGCCAGCAGCCCACTCGCCCTCACTGAAGCTTTCTTT.